This T cell receptor beta chain came from a study of control samples from healthy donors and cancer patients. Here immunoSEQ multiplex PCR was the method, and the copy in TCRdb shows in-frame clones only, minus some. Counted here are over 150,000 clones, 96% occurring once; the ten biggest clones make up approximately 1%. This clonotype was sampled from a woman aged 25 to 39 in good health. The sequencing input was blood.

The DNA for the CDR3 is TGCGCCAGCAGCTTTCATTCGGGGAGCTCCTACAATGAGCAGTTCTTC. Its translation is CASSFHSGSSYNEQFF. The rearrangement joins TRBV5-1 to TRBJ2-1; a weak D match, TRBD2 (5 bases). The CDR3 loop spans 16 amino acids. Germline loops: CDR1 SGHRS, CDR2 YFSETQ. V was clipped by 2 bases and J by 0 bases, with 12 bases between them.